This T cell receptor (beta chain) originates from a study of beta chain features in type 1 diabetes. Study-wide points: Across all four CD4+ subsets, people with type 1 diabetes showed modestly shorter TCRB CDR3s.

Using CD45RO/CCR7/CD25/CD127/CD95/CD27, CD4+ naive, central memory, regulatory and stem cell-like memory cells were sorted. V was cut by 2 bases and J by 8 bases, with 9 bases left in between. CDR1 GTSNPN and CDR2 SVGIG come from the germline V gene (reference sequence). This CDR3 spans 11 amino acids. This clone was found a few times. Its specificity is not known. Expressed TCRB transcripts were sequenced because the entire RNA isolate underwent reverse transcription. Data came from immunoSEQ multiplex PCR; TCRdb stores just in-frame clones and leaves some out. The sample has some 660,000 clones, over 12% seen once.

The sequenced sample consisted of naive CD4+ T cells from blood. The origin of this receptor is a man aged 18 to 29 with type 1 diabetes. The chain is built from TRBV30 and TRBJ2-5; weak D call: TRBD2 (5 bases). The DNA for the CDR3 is TGTGCCTGGAGTCTGAGGGAAACCCAGTACTTC. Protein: CAWSLRETQYF.